These 23 T cell receptor beta chains came from one sample sequenced in a study of blood T cells in healthy people across ages. The authors ran a second PCR of roughly 6 to 12 cycles using a sample-barcoded 5' primer and a J-beta primer mix. TCRdb redid the calling of the 5' RACE reads with MiXCR, one entry per CDR3 protein. Of some 1.5 million distinct CDR3 sequences listed, approximately 43% were seen once; the top ten hold 4%. The sequenced sample consisted of blood. These receptors originate from a woman between 18 and 29 years old in good health.

This clonotype was seen only a few times. This chain joins TRBV7-6 and TRBJ1-1; maybe TRBD1 (5 bases). CDR1 SGHVS and CDR2 FNYEAQ come from the germline V gene. CDR3 size: 13 residues. V was clipped by 8 bases and J by 7 bases, with 17 bases between them. CDR3 bases: TGTGCCAGCTCCCTAGGCGGGGACGTTGAAGCTTTCTTT. Translation: CASSLGGDVEAFF.

The genes are TRBV5-1 and TRBJ2-1; no clear D. The CDR3 runs to 12 residues. The germline V gene encodes CDR1 SGHRS and CDR2 YFSETQ. Trimming removed 5 bases at V and 3 bases at J, with 6 bases between. CDR3 amino acids: CASRFDYNEQFF. The CDR3 DNA sequence: TGCGCCAGCAGGTTCGACTACAATGAGCAGTTCTTC.

With respect to this clonotype: Since a much larger clone is just one base distant, this may be a read error. Written as DNA, the CDR3 is TGCGCCAGCAGCTGCGGGCTTTACAATGAGCAGTTCTTC. Amino acid sequence: CASSCGLYNEQFF. The V call is TRBV5-1, the J call TRBJ2-1; perhaps TRBD2 as D (5 bases). CDR1 and CDR2 (germline): SGHRS, YFSETQ. This CDR3 contains 13 residues. V was cut by 3 bases and J by 4 bases, with 8 bases left in between.

This clonotype has just a few counts. The V gene is TRBV7-2, the J gene TRBJ1-2; a possible D gene is TRBD1 (6 bases). CDR1 and CDR2 (germline): SGHTA, FQGNSA. The CDR3 length is 14 residues. Trimming cost V 0 bases and J 5 bases, with 10 bases left between them. The DNA for the CDR3 is TGTGCCAGCAGCTTAGCCAGGGGAGAATATGGCTACACCTTC. Its translation is CASSLARGEYGYTF.

The chain carries TRBV20-1 and TRBJ1-1; a possible D gene is TRBD1 (5 bases). This CDR3 is built from 14 residues. V shed 7 bases and J shed 3 bases, with 18 bases lying between them. The V gene's germline CDR1 is DFQATT and CDR2 SNEGSKA (reference sequence). CDR3 loop: CSVLQGLGDTEAFF. CDR3 bases: TGCAGTGTCTTGCAGGGCCTGGGGGACACTGAAGCTTTCTTT.

The rearrangement links TRBV20-1 to TRBJ2-7; D might be TRBD2 (6 bases). With 0 bases removed from V and 1 base from J, the gap between germline ends came to 10 bases. Germline loops: CDR1 DFQATT, CDR2 SNEGSKA (reference sequence). The length of the CDR3 is 14 residues. CDR3 protein: CSARDFSGSYEQYF. CDR3 in DNA: TGCAGTGCTAGAGATTTTAGCGGATCCTACGAGCAGTACTTC.

This clonotype was seen more than once but under ten times. This sequence joins TRBV7-6 and TRBJ2-7; TRBD1 aligns across 7 bases. Per the germline V gene, CDR1 is SGHVS and CDR2 is FNYEAQ. This CDR3 is 13 amino acids long. V lost 5 bases and J lost 2; bases outside the gene matches: 3. Written as DNA, the CDR3 is TGTGCCAGCAGCGACGGACAGGCCTACGAGCAGTACTTC. Translated, it gives CASSDGQAYEQYF.

The chain joins TRBV10-3 to TRBJ1-6, with D unresolved. This CDR3 contains 14 residues. Trimming shortened V by 6 bases and J by 6 bases, and 12 bases separated the two germline ends. Germline V lookup: CDR1 ENHRY, CDR2 SYGVKD. The CDR3 DNA follows: TGTGCCATCAGGCTGGAGGGTAGTAATTCACCCCTCCACTTT. Amino acids: CAIRLEGSNSPLHF.

The chain has TRBV18 and TRBJ1-2, with D uncertain. The CDR3 spans 13 residues. Germline loops: CDR1 KGHSH, CDR2 LQKENI. The ends were cut back, 4 bases at V and 8 bases at J, with 14 bases in the middle. CDR3 bases: TGTGCCAGCTCACTGGACTCATTTTTGGGCTACACCTTC. The encoded protein is CASSLDSFLGYTF. The variable domain in full, completed from reference TRBV18 and TRBJ1-2, reads NAGVMQNPRHLVRRRGQEARLRCSPMKGHSHVYWYRQLPEEGLKFMVYLQKENIIDESGMPKERFSAEFPKEGPSILRIQQVVRGDSAAYFCASSLDSFLGYTFGSGTRLTVV.

The chain carries TRBV7-2 and TRBJ2-1; D assignment may be TRBD1 or TRBD2 (5 bases each). The CDR3 length is 16 residues. Germline CDR1 is SGHTA and CDR2 is FQGNSA. Trimming took 5 bases from V and 6 from J, leaving 20 bases between them. The CDR3 spells CASSPKGTPPGNEQFF. The CDR3 nucleotides are TGTGCCAGCAGCCCGAAGGGGACGCCCCCGGGCAATGAGCAGTTCTTC.

V and J are TRBV7-9 and TRBJ1-2, with D perhaps TRBD1 (6 bases). This CDR3 is 14 amino acids long. Per germline, CDR1 SEHNR and CDR2 FQNEAQ (reference sequence). V was cut by 6 bases and J by 5 bases, with 16 bases left in between. Here the CDR3 DNA reads TGTGCCAGCAGAGAGGAGAACAGGGAGTATGGCTACACCTTC. It specifies CASREENREYGYTF.

This clonotype occurred a few times. The genes are TRBV4-3 and TRBJ2-3; TRBD2 aligns across 8 bases. CDR3 length: 14 residues. Per the germline V gene, CDR1 is LGHNA and CDR2 is YSLEER. J was trimmed by 8 bases and V by 3 bases; bases with no gene match: 7. CDR3 DNA: TGCGCCAGCAGCCAGACTAAGACTAGCGTTACGCAGTATTTT. Translation: CASSQTKTSVTQYF.

This chain connects TRBV11-2 to TRBJ2-3, with TRBD2 matching 7 bases. Germline-derived CDR1 and CDR2 are SGHAT and FQNNGV. The CDR3 has 15 amino acids. With V trimmed by 5 bases and J by 0 bases, 5 bases remained unmatched. The CDR3 region is CASSTRGRSTDTQYF. The CDR3 DNA follows: TGTGCCAGCAGCACGCGGGGGAGAAGCACAGATACGCAGTATTTT. Drawing the rest from reference TRBV11-2 and TRBJ2-3, the complete variable domain is EAGVAQSPRYKIIEKRQSVAFWCNPISGHATLYWYQQILGQGPKLLIQFQNNGVVDDSQLPKDRFSAERLKGVDSTLKIQPAKLEDSAVYLCASSTRGRSTDTQYFGPGTRLTVL.

This chain joins TRBV15 and TRBJ1-1; D is uncertain. CDR1 and CDR2 (germline): LNHNV, YYDKDF (reference sequence). The CDR3 extends over 15 amino acids. V lost 0 bases to trimming and J lost 3 bases, with 11 bases between them. CDR3 sequence (DNA): TGTGCCACCAGCAGAGAAACAAACAAACACACTGAAGCTTTCTTT. Translating it yields CATSRETNKHTEAFF.

This clonotype was seen repeatedly, ten times or more. The chain joins TRBV4-3 to TRBJ2-1; tentatively, D is TRBD1 or TRBD2 (5 bases each). The germline V gene encodes CDR1 LGHNA and CDR2 YSLEER. V lost 2 bases, J lost 4 bases, and 18 bases lay in between. CDR3 size: 17 residues. This CDR3 reads CASSQRPGDGGYNEQFF. The CDR3 DNA reads as TGCGCCAGCAGCCAACGGCCGGGCGATGGGGGATACAATGAGCAGTTCTTC.

The gene calls are TRBV2 and TRBJ2-6; TRBD2 is a possible D gene (5 bases). V was clipped by 7 bases and J by 8 bases, with 15 bases between them. Per the germline V gene, CDR1 is SNHLY and CDR2 is FYNNEI. The CDR3 runs 14 residues. In nucleotides, the CDR3 is TGTGCCAGCATGTATGGAGAGCGGTCCAACGTCCTGACTTTC. This translates into CASMYGERSNVLTF.

The V gene is TRBV6-6, the J gene TRBJ1-1; D possibly corresponds to TRBD1 (5 bases). The germline gives CDR1 MNHNY, CDR2 SVGAGI (reference sequence). Trimming took 7 bases from V and 4 from J, leaving 19 bases between them. This CDR3 has 15 amino acids. Written as DNA, the CDR3 is TGTGCCAGCACCCTAACCTCAGGGATGGGCACTGAAGCTTTCTTT. Encoded protein: CASTLTSGMGTEAFF.

The sample holds a few counts of this clonotype. V gene TRBV5-1 combines with J gene TRBJ1-6, with D uncertain. Trimming took 4 bases from V and 8 from J, leaving 10 bases between them. Germline CDR1 is SGHRS and CDR2 is YFSETQ. CDR3 length: 13 amino acids. The chain's CDR3 is CASSLDGDSPLHF. As DNA, the CDR3 is TGCGCCAGCAGCCTCGACGGTGATTCACCCCTCCACTTT.

This clonotype was detected only a few times. The chain joins TRBV12-3 or TRBV12-4 to TRBJ2-3; 7 bases match TRBD2. J lost 2 bases, V lost 2 bases, and 13 bases had no gene match. This CDR3 region has 18 residues. The CDR3 sequence is CASSLRVGAGVTTDTQYF. CDR3 DNA: TGTGCCAGCAGTTTAAGGGTCGGTGCGGGGGTTACCACAGATACGCAGTATTTT.

On this clonotype itself: A much more abundant neighbour one base away suggests this may be a read error. The chain has TRBV5-1 and TRBJ2-3; a possible D gene is TRBD2 (6 bases). The V gene's germline CDR1 is SGHRS and CDR2 YFSETQ. The CDR3 extends over 15 amino acids. The germline V and J ends were trimmed by 3 bases and 0 bases, with 11 bases remaining between them. CDR3 coding DNA: TGCGCCAGCAGCTGGGAGGAGGGAAGCACAGATACGCAGTATTTT. Its protein product is CASSWEEGSTDTQYF.

The V gene is TRBV20-1, the J gene TRBJ1-6; possible D gene TRBD1, 5 bases. CDR1 and CDR2 from the germline V gene are DFQATT and SNEGSKA (reference sequence). This CDR3 region has 15 residues. The ends were cut back, 3 bases at V and 10 bases at J, with 19 bases in the middle. This CDR3 is CSASPQGWGRSPLHF. In DNA, the CDR3 is TGCAGTGCTAGCCCCCAGGGTTGGGGTAGATCACCCCTCCACTTT.

The CDR3 loop is CASSHLANPNNEQFF. The CDR3, as DNA: TGTGCCAGCAGCCATCTAGCGAATCCGAACAATGAGCAGTTCTTC. This chain links TRBV4-2 with TRBJ2-1; tentative D call: TRBD2 (6 bases). V gave up 3 bases and J gave up 5 bases, with 14 bases separating them. The CDR3 contains 15 residues. Germline loops: CDR1 LGHNA, CDR2 YNFKEQ.

The chain has TRBV7-9 and TRBJ1-4; D not resolved. Germline V CDR1 and CDR2: SEHNR, FQNEAQ (reference sequence). V was cut by 5 bases and J by 2 bases, with 12 bases left in between. CDR3 length equals 15 residues. CDR3 residues: CASSPQEGTNEKLFF. The CDR3 DNA reads TGTGCCAGCAGCCCCCAAGAGGGTACTAATGAAAAACTGTTTTTT.